A selection of T cell receptor beta chains follows, all from one sample in a study of blood T cell repertoires in COVID-19. The repertoire was sequenced with immunoSEQ multiplex PCR; TCRdb's copy has only in-frame clones and lacks some. The data show around 220,000 clones, around 84% seen once. Source material: PBMCs or T cells enriched from blood (not recorded which). The receptors come from a woman aged 40 to 50 who had recovered from COVID-19. The CDR3 runs from the conserved cysteine through the conserved F or W.

>TRBJ2-3|TRBV10-1
CASSLGGTTDTQYF
>TRBJ1-2|TRBV4-3
CASSQHVGRGYGYTF
>TRBJ2-1|TRBV10-2
CASSGDSLRDEQFF
>TRBJ1-4|TRBV4-3
CASSQDRGEKLFF
>TRBJ1-5|TRBV27
CASSSRQARQPQHF
>TRBJ1-2|TRBV14
CASSQSRGSGYTF
>TRBJ2-1|TRBV5-1
CASSLASGSHNEQFF
>TRBJ1-1|TRBV15
CATSRDTSYTEAFF
>TRBJ1-1|TRBV11-3
CASSLGTAGRAFF
>TRBJ2-4|TRBV21-1
CASSKLREEKNIQYF
>TRBJ1-1|TRBV27
CASSQDRDTLNTEAFF
>TRBJ1-5|TRBV28
CASSSSVNQPQHF
>TRBJ2-5|TRBV12-3/TRBV12-4
CASSSGGQETQYF
>TRBJ2-2|TRBV27
CASGEWTWNTGELFF
>TRBJ2-3|TRBV19
CASSIDIRDTQYF
>TRBJ1-4|TRBV19
CASSIGTGGFSGLFF
>TRBJ1-1|TRBV6-2/TRBV6-3
CASSQRGENTEAFF
>TRBJ1-1|TRBV27
CASTPSGGAAEAFF
>TRBJ1-2|TRBV28
CASSSGGWGYGYTF
>TRBJ2-1|TRBV6-6
CASSPGVRTIGGNEQFF
>TRBJ1-1|TRBV19
CASKGVDTEAFF
>TRBJ2-7|TRBV5-8
CASSLTPDSPLYEQYF
>TRBJ1-2|TRBV11-2
CASSLDRDRTYF
>TRBJ1-6|TRBV5-6
CASSSRYNSPLHF
>TRBJ2-1|TRBV7-7
CASSSIPPGAERGVEQFF
>TRBJ1-6|TRBV16
CASSPGTGGSPLHF
>TRBJ2-6|TRBV4-2
CASSQVRISGANVLTF
>TRBJ1-2|TRBV2
CASRTGGNYGYTF
>TRBJ2-1|TRBV11-3
CASSLDYTSGSGNEQFF
>TRBJ2-7|TRBV9
CASSVSQDTYEQYF
>TRBJ2-3|TRBV6-1
CASSEGPRGTQYF
>TRBJ1-5|TRBV7-2
CASSLGQGGLNQPQHF
>TRBJ1-3|TRBV6-5
CAILSDRGRGNTIYF
>TRBJ2-3|TRBV5-1
CASSFLGEGDTQYF
>TRBJ1-2|TRBV6-5
CASTRTGLWGYTF
>TRBJ2-7|TRBV27
CASSLSPQGIHEQYF
>TRBJ2-3|TRBV11-2
CASSLDILAGTDTQYF
>TRBJ2-7|TRBV7-9
CASSPWRGSNEQYF
>TRBJ2-1|TRBV12-3/TRBV12-4
CASSSLQDEQFF
>TRBJ2-3|TRBV11-2
CASSFLAPKGTDTQYF
>TRBJ2-1|TRBV12-3/TRBV12-4
CASSLVQREGQFF
>TRBJ1-2|TRBV4-3
CASSQTGGVEYGYTF
>TRBJ1-5|TRBV7-7
CASTKNGQGGTGNQPQHF
>TRBJ1-2|TRBV18
CASSPTQSGEGYTF
>TRBJ1-3|TRBV10-3
CAISRDRASGNTIYF
>TRBJ2-7|TRBV4-1
CASSQGPSSSYEQYF